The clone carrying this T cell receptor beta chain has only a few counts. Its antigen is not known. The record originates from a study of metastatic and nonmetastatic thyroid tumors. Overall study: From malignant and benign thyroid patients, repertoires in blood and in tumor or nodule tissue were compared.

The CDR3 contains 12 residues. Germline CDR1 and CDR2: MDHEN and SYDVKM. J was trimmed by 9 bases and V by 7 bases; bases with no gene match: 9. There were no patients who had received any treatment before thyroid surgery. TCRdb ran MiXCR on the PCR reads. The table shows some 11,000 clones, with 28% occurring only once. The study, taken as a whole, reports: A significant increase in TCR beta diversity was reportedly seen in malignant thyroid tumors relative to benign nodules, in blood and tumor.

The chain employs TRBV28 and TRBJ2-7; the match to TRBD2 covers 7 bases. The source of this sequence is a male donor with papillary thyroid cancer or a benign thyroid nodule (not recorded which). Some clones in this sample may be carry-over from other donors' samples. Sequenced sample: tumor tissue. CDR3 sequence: CASTSGATSQYF. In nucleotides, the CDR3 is TGTGCCAGCACTAGCGGAGCCACGTCGCAGTACTTC. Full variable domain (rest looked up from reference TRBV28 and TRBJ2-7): DVKVTQSSRYLVKRTGEKVFLECVQDMDHENMFWYRQDPGLGLRLIYFSYDVKMKEKGDIPEGYSVSREKKERFSLILESASTNQTSMYLCASTSGATSQYFGPGTRLTVT.